This TCR beta chain was sequenced during a study of cytomegalovirus exposure and HLA in healthy donors. Study context: Ancestry clustering placed roughly four fifths of roughly 400 genotyped donors in the Caucasian-associated cluster. Study results and limitations: The study designated some 180 TCR beta chains cytomegalovirus-associated.

PCR was performed using 60 Vbeta and 13 Jbeta primers. TCRdb's copy holds only in-frame clones and misses some; the assay was immunoSEQ multiplex PCR. The sample has 150,000 to 200,000 clones; 80% are singletons. About this clone itself: Its antigen is still unknown.

Trimming took 6 bases from V and 4 from J; bases not matched to a gene: 7. This CDR3 is built from 14 residues. From germline, CDR1 is SGHDT and CDR2 YYEEEE. This TCR derives from a man younger than 45 in good health and CMV-seronegative. The sample was PBMCs. The chain couples TRBV5-6 to TRBJ2-1, with 7 bases identical to TRBD1. The CDR3 bases are TGTGCCAGCACCACAGGGGACCTTTACAATGAGCAGTTCTTC. It is translated as CASTTGDLYNEQFF.